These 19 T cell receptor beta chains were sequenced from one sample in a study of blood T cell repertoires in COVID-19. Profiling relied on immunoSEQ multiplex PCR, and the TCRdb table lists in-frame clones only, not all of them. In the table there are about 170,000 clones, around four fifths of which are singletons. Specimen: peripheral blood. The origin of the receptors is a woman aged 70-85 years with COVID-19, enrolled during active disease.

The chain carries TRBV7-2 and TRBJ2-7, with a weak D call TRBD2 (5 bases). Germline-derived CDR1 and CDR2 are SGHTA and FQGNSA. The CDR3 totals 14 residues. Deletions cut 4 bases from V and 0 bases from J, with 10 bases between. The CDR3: CASSSRRSSYEQYF. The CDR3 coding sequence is TGTGCCAGCAGCTCCCGGAGGAGCTCCTACGAGCAGTACTTC.

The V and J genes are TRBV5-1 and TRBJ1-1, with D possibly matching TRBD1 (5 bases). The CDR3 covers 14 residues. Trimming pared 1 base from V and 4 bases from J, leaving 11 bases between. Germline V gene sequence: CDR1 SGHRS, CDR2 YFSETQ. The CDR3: CASSLSAGRTEAFF. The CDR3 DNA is TGCGCCAGCAGCTTGTCGGCAGGGCGCACTGAAGCTTTCTTT.

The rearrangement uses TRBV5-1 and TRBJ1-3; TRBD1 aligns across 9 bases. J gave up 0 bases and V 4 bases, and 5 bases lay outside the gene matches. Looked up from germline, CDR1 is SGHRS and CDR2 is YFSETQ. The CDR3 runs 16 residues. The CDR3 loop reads CASSGTGKSSGNTIYF. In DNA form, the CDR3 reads TGCGCCAGCAGCGGGACAGGGAAAAGCTCTGGAAACACCATATATTTT.

The CDR3 DNA follows: TGTGCCAGCCTAAATTTCGCCCGAGGACAGGGGGCTTGGGGCTACACCTTC. Amino acids: CASLNFARGQGAWGYTF. This chain links TRBV28 with TRBJ1-2; 11 nucleotides match TRBD1. V lost 8 bases to trimming and J lost 8 bases; unmatched junction nucleotides: 19. The CDR3 loop spans 17 amino acids. Germline CDR1 MDHEN, CDR2 SYDVKM.

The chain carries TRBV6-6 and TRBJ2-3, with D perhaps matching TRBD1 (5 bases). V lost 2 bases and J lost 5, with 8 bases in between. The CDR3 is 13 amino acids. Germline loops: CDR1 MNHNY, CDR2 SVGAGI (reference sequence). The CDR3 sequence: CASSYRGLDTQYF. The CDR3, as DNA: TGTGCCAGCAGTTACAGGGGTCTAGATACGCAGTATTTT.

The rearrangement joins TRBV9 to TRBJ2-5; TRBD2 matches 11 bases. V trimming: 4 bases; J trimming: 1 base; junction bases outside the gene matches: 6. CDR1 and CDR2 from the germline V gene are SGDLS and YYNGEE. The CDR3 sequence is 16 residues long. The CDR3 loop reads CASSSLAGGRQETQYF. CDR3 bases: TGTGCCAGCAGCTCCCTAGCGGGAGGCCGCCAAGAGACCCAGTACTTC.

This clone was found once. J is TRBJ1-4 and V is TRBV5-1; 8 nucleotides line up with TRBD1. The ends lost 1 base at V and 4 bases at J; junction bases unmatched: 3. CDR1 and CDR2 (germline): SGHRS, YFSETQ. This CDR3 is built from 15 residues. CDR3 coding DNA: TGCGCCAGCAGCTTGAGAACAGGGGGTAATGAAAAACTGTTTTTT. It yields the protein CASSLRTGGNEKLFF.

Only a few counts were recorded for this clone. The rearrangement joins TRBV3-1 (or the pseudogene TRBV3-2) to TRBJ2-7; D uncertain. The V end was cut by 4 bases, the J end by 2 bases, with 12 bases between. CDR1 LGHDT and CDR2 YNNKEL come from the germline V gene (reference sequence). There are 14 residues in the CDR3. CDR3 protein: CASSPDLRPYEQYV. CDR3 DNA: TGTGCCAGCAGCCCTGACTTACGCCCCTACGAGCAGTACGTC.

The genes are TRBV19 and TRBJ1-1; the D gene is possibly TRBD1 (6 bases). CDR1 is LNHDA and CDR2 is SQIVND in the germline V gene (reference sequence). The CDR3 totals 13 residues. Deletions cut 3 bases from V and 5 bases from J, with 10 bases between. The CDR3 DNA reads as TGTGCCAGTAGTATCACCAGGGGAACTGAAGCTTTCTTT. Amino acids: CASSITRGTEAFF. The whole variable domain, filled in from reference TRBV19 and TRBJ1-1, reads DGGITQSPKYLFRKEGQNVTLSCEQNLNHDAMYWYRQDPGQGLRLIYYSQIVNDFQKGDIAEGYSVSREKKESFPLTVTSAQKNPTAFYLCASSITRGTEAFFGQGTRLTVV.

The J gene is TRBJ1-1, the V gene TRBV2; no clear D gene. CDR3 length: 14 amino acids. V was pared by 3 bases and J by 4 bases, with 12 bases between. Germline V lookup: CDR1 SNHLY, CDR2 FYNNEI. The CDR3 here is CASSEFGGGTEAFF. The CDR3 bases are TGTGCCAGCAGTGAGTTCGGCGGTGGCACTGAAGCTTTCTTT.

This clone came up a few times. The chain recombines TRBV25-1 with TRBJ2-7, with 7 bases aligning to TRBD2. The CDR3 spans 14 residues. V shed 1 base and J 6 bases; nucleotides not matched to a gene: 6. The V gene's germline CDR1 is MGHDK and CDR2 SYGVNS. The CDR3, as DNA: TGTGCCAGCAGTGAATCGCGGGAGTCGGGCGAGCAGTACTTC. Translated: CASSESRESGEQYF.

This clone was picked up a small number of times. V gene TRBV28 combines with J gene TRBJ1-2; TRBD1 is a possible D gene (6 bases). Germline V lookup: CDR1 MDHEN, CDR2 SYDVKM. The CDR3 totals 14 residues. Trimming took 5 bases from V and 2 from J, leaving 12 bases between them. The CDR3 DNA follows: TGTGCCAGCAGTCTTCGGCAGGGGAACTATGGCTACACCTTC. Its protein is CASSLRQGNYGYTF.

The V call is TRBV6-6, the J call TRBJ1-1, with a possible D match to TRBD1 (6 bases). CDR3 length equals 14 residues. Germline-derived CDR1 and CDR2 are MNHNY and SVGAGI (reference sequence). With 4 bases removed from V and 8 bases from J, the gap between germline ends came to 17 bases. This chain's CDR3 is CASSSSRPGQEAFF. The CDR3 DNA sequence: TGTGCCAGCAGTTCGAGCCGACCGGGACAAGAAGCTTTCTTT.

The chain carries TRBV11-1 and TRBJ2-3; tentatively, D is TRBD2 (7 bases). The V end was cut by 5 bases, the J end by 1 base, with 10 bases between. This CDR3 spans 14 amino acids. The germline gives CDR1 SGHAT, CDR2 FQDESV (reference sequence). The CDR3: CASSRGARTDTQYF. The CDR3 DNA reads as TGTGCCAGCAGCCGGGGGGCTCGCACAGATACGCAGTATTTT.

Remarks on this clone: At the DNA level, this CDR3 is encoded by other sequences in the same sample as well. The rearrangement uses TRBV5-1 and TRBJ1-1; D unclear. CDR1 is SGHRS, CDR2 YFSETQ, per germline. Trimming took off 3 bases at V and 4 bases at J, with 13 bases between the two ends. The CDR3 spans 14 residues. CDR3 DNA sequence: TGCGCCAGCAGCTCCATAGGAGGAGGCACTGAAGCTTTCTTT. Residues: CASSSIGGGTEAFF.

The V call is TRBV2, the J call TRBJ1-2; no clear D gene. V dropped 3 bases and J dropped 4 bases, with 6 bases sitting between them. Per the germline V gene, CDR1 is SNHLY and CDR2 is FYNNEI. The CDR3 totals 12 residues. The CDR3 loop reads CASSDQSYGYTF. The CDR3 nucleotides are TGTGCCAGCAGTGATCAGTCCTATGGCTACACCTTC.

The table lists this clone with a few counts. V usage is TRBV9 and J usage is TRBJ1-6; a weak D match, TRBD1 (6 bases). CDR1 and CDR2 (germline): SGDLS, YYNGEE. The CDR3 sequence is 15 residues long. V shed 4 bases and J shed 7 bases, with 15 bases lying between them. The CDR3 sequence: CASSTRGGSNSPLHF. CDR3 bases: TGTGCCAGCAGCACGAGGGGGGGTTCGAATTCACCCCTCCACTTT.

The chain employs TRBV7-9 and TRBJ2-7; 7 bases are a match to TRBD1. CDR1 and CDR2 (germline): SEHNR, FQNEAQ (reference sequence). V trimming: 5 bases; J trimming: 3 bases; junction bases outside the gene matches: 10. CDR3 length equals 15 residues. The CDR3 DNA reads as TGTGCCAGCAGCCATACCAGGGACAGTTTCTACGAGCAGTACTTC. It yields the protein CASSHTRDSFYEQYF. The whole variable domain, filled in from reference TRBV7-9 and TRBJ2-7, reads DTGVSQNPRHKITKRGQNVTFRCDPISEHNRLYWYRQTLGQGPEFLTYFQNEAQLEKSRLLSDRFSAERPKGSFSTLEIQRTEQGDSAMYLCASSHTRDSFYEQYFGPGTRLTVT.

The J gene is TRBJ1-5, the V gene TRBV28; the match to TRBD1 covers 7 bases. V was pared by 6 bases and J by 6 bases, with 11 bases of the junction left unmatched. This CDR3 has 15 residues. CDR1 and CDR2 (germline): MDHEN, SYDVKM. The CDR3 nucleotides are TGTGCCAGCAGGAGCAGACAGGGAAGGGGTCAGCCCCAGCATTTT. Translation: CASRSRQGRGQPQHF.